This T cell receptor (beta chain) was found in a study of blood T cell repertoires in COVID-19. As processed by the authors: Amplification from reference gene primers served as the basis for estimated nucleated cell counts. The method was immunoSEQ multiplex PCR; TCRdb's version includes in-frame clones alone and lacks a portion of them. V and J calls plus clone size are reproduced from that table; the DNA served to infer D and trimming. The sample consists of about 380,000 clones, 85% of them appearing once. V lost 6 bases to trimming and J lost 3 bases; unmatched junction nucleotides: 2. The CDR3 is 13 amino acids. Germline V CDR1 and CDR2: MNHEY, SVGAGI. Concerning this clone itself: Different DNA sequences within this sample yield the same CDR3.

Sequences were obtained from peripheral blood. This chain connects TRBV6-5 to TRBJ2-1; TRBD1 matches 7 bases. The clonotype was recovered from a woman aged 18 to 35 with acute or convalescent COVID-19. CDR3: CASSRDSYNEQFF. As DNA, the CDR3 is TGTGCCAGCAGCCGGGACAGCTACAATGAGCAGTTCTTC.